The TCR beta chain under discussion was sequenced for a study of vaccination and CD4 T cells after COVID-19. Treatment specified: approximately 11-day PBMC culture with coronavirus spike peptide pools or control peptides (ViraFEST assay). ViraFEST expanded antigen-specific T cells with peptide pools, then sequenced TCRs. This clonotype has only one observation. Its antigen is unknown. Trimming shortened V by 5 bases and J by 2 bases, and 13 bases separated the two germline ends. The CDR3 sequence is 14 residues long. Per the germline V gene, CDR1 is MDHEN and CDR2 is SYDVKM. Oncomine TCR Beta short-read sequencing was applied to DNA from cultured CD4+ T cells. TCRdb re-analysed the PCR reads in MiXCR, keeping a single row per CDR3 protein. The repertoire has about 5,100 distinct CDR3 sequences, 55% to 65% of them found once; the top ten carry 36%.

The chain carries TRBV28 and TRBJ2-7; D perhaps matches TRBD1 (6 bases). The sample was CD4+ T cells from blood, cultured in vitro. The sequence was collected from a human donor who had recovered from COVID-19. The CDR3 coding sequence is TGTGCCAGCAGTGGACAGCCCCTAACCTACGAGCAGTACTTC. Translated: CASSGQPLTYEQYF. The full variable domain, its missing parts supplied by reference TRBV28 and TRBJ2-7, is DVKVTQSSRYLVKRTGEKVFLECVQDMDHENMFWYRQDPGLGLRLIYFSYDVKMKEKGDIPEGYSVSREKKERFSLILESASTNQTSMYLCASSGQPLTYEQYFGPGTRLTVT.